Listed below are T cell receptor beta chains from one sample, sequenced in a study of CD8 T cells in ankylosing spondylitis. Each CDR3 protein gets one entry after TCRdb re-called the 5' RACE reads with MiXCR. The data contain approximately 100,000 distinct CDR3 sequences, around 24% of them singletons. The sample consisted of synovial fluid, either unsorted or a sorted T cell fraction (not recorded which). The receptors stem from a male donor with ankylosing spondylitis. CDR3s include the opening cysteine and the closing phenylalanine or tryptophan. D genes are given only for firm matches. The size field is filled for only some rows; it gives once, few, many or a size class.

V gene	D gene	CDR3 length	J gene	clone size	CDR3 DNA	CDR3 protein
TRBV27	-	12	TRBJ2-1	few	TGTGCCAGCAGTACAGGGTACAATGAGCAGTTCTTC	CASSTGYNEQFF
TRBV12-3/TRBV12-4	-	14	TRBJ1-5	few	TGTGCCAGCAGTTTTATGGGAGAGGGACAGCCCCAGCATTTT	CASSFMGEGQPQHF
TRBV7-8	-	13	TRBJ2-7	-	TGTGCCAGCAGCTTAGAGGAAGGGACCGAGCAGTACTTC	CASSLEEGTEQYF
TRBV15	-	19	TRBJ1-1	many	TGTGCCACCAGCAGAGAGGCATACCGAGAAGGCCCGTTTAGGACTGAAGCTTTCTTT	CATSREAYREGPFRTEAFF
TRBV5-1	TRBD1	13	TRBJ1-3	few	TGCGCCAGCAGCTTACAGGGGTCGGACACCATATATTTT	CASSLQGSDTIYF
TRBV5-1	-	16	TRBJ1-1	-	TGCGCCAGCAGCGGGGACGGGTGGGAGCAGGGCACTGAAGCTTTCTTT	CASSGDGWEQGTEAFF
TRBV29-1	TRBD1	14	TRBJ2-1	-	TGCAGCGTTGCTCGGGACAGGGGGCTTAATGAGCAGTTCTTC	CSVARDRGLNEQFF
TRBV20-1	-	14	TRBJ2-1	-	TGCAGTGCTAGAGTGTTCAAGCGGAACAATGAGCAGTTCTTC	CSARVFKRNNEQFF
TRBV7-6	TRBD1	15	TRBJ1-4	many	TGTGCCAGCAGCCCCCAACAGGGGACTAATGAAAAACTGTTTTTT	CASSPQQGTNEKLFF
TRBV5-1	TRBD2	15	TRBJ2-5	-	TGCGCCAGCAGCGGAAGGACTAGCGACCAAGAGACCCAGTACTTC	CASSGRTSDQETQYF
TRBV20-1	-	13	TRBJ2-7	-	TGCAGTGCTAGCGTCAGTCCTTCCTACGAGCAGTACTTC	CSASVSPSYEQYF
TRBV9	-	14	TRBJ1-2	few	TGTGCCAGCAGCGAAAAGGACAGAAAGGAGGGCTACACCTTC	CASSEKDRKEGYTF
TRBV27	-	16	TRBJ2-1	-	TGTGCCAGCAGACTTACTAGCTTGAGCTCCTACAATGAGCAGTTCTTC	CASRLTSLSSYNEQFF
TRBV27	-	14	TRBJ2-1	-	TGTGCCAGCAGTTTAGCGTCCACCTACAATGAGCAGTTCTTC	CASSLASTYNEQFF
TRBV6-1	TRBD2	15	TRBJ2-1	-	TGTGCCAGCGGAGGGCGGGAGGCCCTAGACAATGAGCAGTTCTTC	CASGGREALDNEQFF
TRBV18	-	15	TRBJ1-1	many	TGTGCCAGCTCACCACCGGAAGGGATCGACACTGAAGCTTTCTTT	CASSPPEGIDTEAFF
TRBV2	TRBD1	15	TRBJ2-1	-	TGTGCCAGCAGGGAATGGACAGGTCTCTGGAATGAGCAGTTCTTC	CASREWTGLWNEQFF
TRBV20-1	TRBD1	13	TRBJ2-5	many	TGCAGTGCCCCAACAGGGGGAATGGAGACCCAGTACTTC	CSAPTGGMETQYF
TRBV30	-	16	TRBJ2-2	many	TGTGCCTGGAGACCCCTTGGGGGCCGTTCTACCGGGGAGCTGTTTTTT	CAWRPLGGRSTGELFF
TRBV28	TRBD2	17	TRBJ2-2	few	TGTGCCAGCAGATACAGTGGACTAGCGGGGACGACCGGGGAGCTGTTTTTT	CASRYSGLAGTTGELFF
TRBV27	-	12	TRBJ2-5	-	TGTGCCGCTGGCAGGCTGGGGGAGACCCAGTACTTC	CAAGRLGETQYF
TRBV20-1	-	13	TRBJ2-1	few	TGCAGTGCTGCCGATGACGACTACAATGAGCAGTTCTTC	CSAADDDYNEQFF
TRBV12-3/TRBV12-4	TRBD1	14	TRBJ2-3	-	TGTGCCAGCAGGCTACAGGGGCCCACAGATACGCAGTATTTT	CASRLQGPTDTQYF
TRBV6-1	-	15	TRBJ1-5	few	TGTGCCAGCAGTGAATTCCGGGGGCAGACTCAGCCCCAGCATTTT	CASSEFRGQTQPQHF
TRBV20-1	-	17	TRBJ2-3	-	TGCAGTGCTAGCAGGGGCGGGGGTGTCCTATACACAGATACGCAGTATTTT	CSASRGGGVLYTDTQYF
TRBV5-1	-	13	TRBJ2-7	-	TGCGCCAGCAGCTTCCCGTCGGGGTACGAGCAGTACTTC	CASSFPSGYEQYF
TRBV11-2	-	15	TRBJ1-3	many	TGTGCCAGCAGCTTAGGTCTCAGCTCTGGAAACACCATATATTTT	CASSLGLSSGNTIYF
TRBV10-2	-	16	TRBJ2-6	-	TGCGCCAGCAGTGAATCTCATAACTCTGGGGCCAACGTCCTGACTTTC	CASSESHNSGANVLTF
TRBV6-2/TRBV6-3	-	15	TRBJ2-1	few	TGTGCCAGCAGCGGCCCTAGGAGGGCCGGGAATGAGCAGTTCTTC	CASSGPRRAGNEQFF
TRBV29-1	-	11	TRBJ1-1	few	TGCAGCGTCGCGGCGAACACTGAAGCTTTCTTT	CSVAANTEAFF
TRBV18	-	14	TRBJ1-6	few	TGTGCCAGCTCCGGGGCGCGGAAGGATTCACCCCTCCACTTT	CASSGARKDSPLHF
TRBV30	-	14	TRBJ2-1	-	TGTGCCTGGAGTGTTGGGATGGGGGACGATGAGCAGTTCTTC	CAWSVGMGDDEQFF
TRBV20-1	-	14	TRBJ1-1	many	TGCAGTGCTAGAGGTAATGCCAGAGAAATTGAAGCTTTCTTT	CSARGNAREIEAFF
TRBV12-3/TRBV12-4	-	13	TRBJ1-1	-	TGTGCCAGCAGTCACAACTGGAACACTGAAGCTTTCTTT	CASSHNWNTEAFF
TRBV9	-	17	TRBJ2-1	-	TGTGCCAGCAGCGCCCTATACCGACTAGGAATATACAATGAGCAGTTCTTC	CASSALYRLGIYNEQFF